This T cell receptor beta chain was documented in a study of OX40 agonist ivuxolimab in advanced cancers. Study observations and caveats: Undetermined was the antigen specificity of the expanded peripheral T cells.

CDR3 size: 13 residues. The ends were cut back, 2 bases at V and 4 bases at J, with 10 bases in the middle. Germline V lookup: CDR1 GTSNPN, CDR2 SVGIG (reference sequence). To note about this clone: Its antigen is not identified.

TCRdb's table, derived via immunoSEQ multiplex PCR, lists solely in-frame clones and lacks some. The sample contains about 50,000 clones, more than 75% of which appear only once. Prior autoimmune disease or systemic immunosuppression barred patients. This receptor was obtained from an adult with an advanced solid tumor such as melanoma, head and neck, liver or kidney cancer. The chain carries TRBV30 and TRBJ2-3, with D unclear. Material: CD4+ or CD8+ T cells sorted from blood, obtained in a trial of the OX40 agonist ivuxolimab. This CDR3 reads CAWSLSSPDTQYF. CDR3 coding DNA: TGTGCCTGGAGTCTTAGTAGCCCAGATACGCAGTATTTT.